One sample yielded the 9 T cell receptor beta chains listed below, sequenced in a study of siplizumab effects on memory and regulatory T cells. Profiled with immunoSEQ multiplex PCR; TCRdb holds only in-frame clones, not every one. The sample records roughly 100,000 clones, 85% to 95% being singletons. The specimen was CD4+ T cells sorted from blood. The source is a human donor in good health.

The gene calls are TRBV27 and TRBJ2-7; D is possibly TRBD1 or TRBD2 (6 bases each). The V gene's germline CDR1 is MNHEY and CDR2 SMNVEV (reference sequence). This CDR3 spans 13 amino acids. Trimming cost V 3 bases and J 7 bases, with 13 bases left between them. CDR3 region: CASSFRGGLEQYF. DNA for the CDR3: TGTGCCAGCAGTTTTCGAGGGGGGCTTGAGCAGTACTTC.

This rearrangement joins TRBV27 to TRBJ2-3, with a weak D call TRBD2 (6 bases). The CDR3 has 15 residues. Germline V gene lookup returns CDR1 MNHEY and CDR2 SMNVEV (reference sequence). The V and J ends lost 2 bases and 1 base respectively, with 10 bases between them. The CDR3 region has the DNA TGTGCCAGCAGTTTAGGAGGGTCTGGCACAGATACGCAGTATTTT. Encoded protein: CASSLGGSGTDTQYF.

The chain uses TRBV29-1 and TRBJ1-1, with 8 bases that match TRBD1. Germline CDR1 SQVTM, CDR2 ANQGSEA. The length of the CDR3 is 13 residues. The V segment lost 4 bases and the J segment 4 bases; nucleotides outside the gene matches: 5. CDR3 loop: CSVGDRSGTEAFF. In DNA, the CDR3 is TGCAGCGTTGGGGACAGGTCTGGCACTGAAGCTTTCTTT.

This CDR3 reads CASSIDSTGLNHEQYF. The DNA for the CDR3 is TGTGCCAGTAGTATAGACTCGACAGGTCTCAACCACGAGCAGTACTTC. The chain combines TRBV19 with TRBJ2-7, with D possibly being TRBD1 (6 bases). Trimming stripped 0 bases from V and 5 bases from J, with 17 bases between. CDR1 and CDR2 (germline): LNHDA, SQIVND (reference sequence). This CDR3 comprises 16 residues.

A few counts support this clone. The chain has TRBV5-1 and TRBJ2-2; D is possibly TRBD2 (5 bases). The V gene's germline CDR1 is SGHRS and CDR2 YFSETQ. The V and J ends lost 0 bases and 3 bases respectively, with 18 bases between them. The CDR3 is 18 amino acids. In DNA, the CDR3 is TGCGCCAGCAGCTTGGGGTCCCACCAGGTGAGGGACACCGGGGAGCTGTTTTTT. Its protein is CASSLGSHQVRDTGELFF. Full variable domain (missing parts from reference TRBV5-1 and TRBJ2-2): KAGVTQTPRYLIKTRGQQVTLSCSPISGHRSVSWYQQTPGQGLQFLFEYFSETQRNKGNFPGRFSGRQFSNSRSEMNVSTLELGDSALYLCASSLGSHQVRDTGELFFGEGSRLTVL.

This clone came up once. This chain connects TRBV5-1 to TRBJ2-5, with no clear D. With the DNA end fitting TRBJ2-7 better, the J assignment may be wrong. The CDR3 sequence is 12 residues long. Germline lookup yields CDR1 SGHRS and CDR2 YFSETQ. CDR3 in amino acids: CASSPSSYEQYF. In DNA form, the CDR3 reads TGCGCCAGCAGCCCTAGCTCCTACGAGCAGTACTTC.

The V and J genes are TRBV6-6 and TRBJ1-1; D is unclear. V lost 2 bases and J lost 1, with 8 bases in between. Looked up from germline, CDR1 is MNHNY and CDR2 is SVGAGI (reference sequence). This CDR3 region has 14 residues. The CDR3 region is CASSYLTKNTEAFF. In DNA form, the CDR3 reads TGTGCCAGCAGTTACCTGACAAAGAACACTGAAGCTTTCTTT.

The genes are TRBV11-3 and TRBJ2-7; 7 nucleotides align to TRBD1. The germline V gene encodes CDR1 SGHNT and CDR2 YENEEA. V lost 0 bases, J lost 4 bases, and 3 bases stayed unmatched. The CDR3 covers 14 residues. This chain's CDR3 is CASSLEGTAYEQYF. The CDR3 DNA is TGTGCCAGCAGCTTAGAGGGGACAGCTTACGAGCAGTACTTC.

The rearrangement links TRBV19 to TRBJ1-1, with 9 bases fitting TRBD1. Germline V gene data show CDR1 as LNHDA and CDR2 as SQIVND (reference sequence). The V and J ends lost 6 bases and 3 bases, in that order; junction bases with no gene match: 5. This CDR3 contains 14 residues. The CDR3 DNA sequence: TGTGCCAGTAGAACAGGGGGCAGAGACACTGAAGCTTTCTTT. Amino acid sequence: CASRTGGRDTEAFF.